Described below is a single T cell receptor beta chain sequence and its context. The entry originates in a study of blood T cell repertoires in COVID-19. Whole-study context: Acute and convalescent COVID-19 samples came from the United States, Italy and Spain. PBMCs, B-cell-depleted T cells, or T cells provided the cDNA or gDNA that made up the material.

In the source study's methods: Amplification from reference gene primers served as the basis for estimated nucleated cell counts. Using immunoSEQ multiplex PCR, the repertoire was profiled, and TCRdb retains in-frame clones only, with some absent. V, J and clone size reflect that table, while D and trimming were determined from the DNA. The sample has over 130,000 clones; around nine tenths are singletons. The trim removed 5 bases at V and 9 bases at J, leaving 8 bases unmatched. Per the germline V gene, CDR1 is LNHDA and CDR2 is SQIVND (reference sequence). CDR3 length equals 14 residues. This chain connects TRBV19 to TRBJ2-4; the match to TRBD1 covers 9 bases. Material: peripheral blood. This sequence originates from a human donor in a cohort sampled during active COVID-19. The CDR3 here is CASSRTGERSIQYF. The CDR3 region has the DNA TGTGCCAGTAGTCGGACAGGGGAAAGGAGCATTCAGTACTTC.